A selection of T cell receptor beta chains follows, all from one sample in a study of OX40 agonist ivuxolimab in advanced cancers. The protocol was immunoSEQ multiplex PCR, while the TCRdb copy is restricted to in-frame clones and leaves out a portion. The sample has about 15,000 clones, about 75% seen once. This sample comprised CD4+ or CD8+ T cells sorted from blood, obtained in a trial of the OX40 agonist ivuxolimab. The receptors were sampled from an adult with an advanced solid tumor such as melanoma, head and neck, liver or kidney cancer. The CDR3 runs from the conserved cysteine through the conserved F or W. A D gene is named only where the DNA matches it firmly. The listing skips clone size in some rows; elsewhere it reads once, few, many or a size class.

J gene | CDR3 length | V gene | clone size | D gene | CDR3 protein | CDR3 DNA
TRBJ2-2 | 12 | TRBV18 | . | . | CASSPTTGELFF | TGTGCCAGCTCACCAACCACCGGGGAGCTGTTTTTT
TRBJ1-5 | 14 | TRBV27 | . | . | CASSFRGPNQPQHF | TGTGCCAGCAGTTTTCGAGGACCCAATCAGCCCCAGCATTTT
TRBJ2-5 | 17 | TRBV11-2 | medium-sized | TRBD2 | CASSTGTSGTRGETQYF | TGTGCCAGCAGCACCGGGACTAGCGGGACAAGAGGAGAGACCCAGTACTTC
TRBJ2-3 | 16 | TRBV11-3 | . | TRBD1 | CASSGWGQGATDTQYF | TGTGCCAGCAGCGGATGGGGACAGGGGGCGACAGATACGCAGTATTTT
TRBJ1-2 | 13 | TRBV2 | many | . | CASTEPDSYGYTF | TGTGCCAGCACCGAACCGGACAGCTATGGCTACACCTTC
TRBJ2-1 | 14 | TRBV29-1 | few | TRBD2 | CSASLAGALNEQFF | TGCAGCGCTTCACTAGCGGGAGCCTTAAATGAGCAGTTCTTC
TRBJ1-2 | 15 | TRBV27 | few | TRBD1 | CASSLGTGGLGGYTF | TGTGCCAGCAGTTTAGGGACAGGGGGCTTAGGCGGCTACACCTTC
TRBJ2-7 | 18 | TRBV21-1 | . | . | CASSKGRGLRGGSYEQYF | TGTGCCAGCAGCAAAGGCCGGGGACTACGCGGTGGAAGCTACGAGCAGTACTTC
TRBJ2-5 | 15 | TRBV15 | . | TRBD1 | CATSTLQTGLKTQYF | TGTGCCACCAGCACACTACAGACAGGGTTGAAGACCCAGTACTTC
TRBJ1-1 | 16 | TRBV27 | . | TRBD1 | CASSFRTGVWVTEAFF | TGTGCCAGCAGTTTTAGGACAGGGGTTTGGGTCACTGAAGCTTTCTTT
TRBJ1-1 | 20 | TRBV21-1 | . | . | CASSKERFTLAPTKNTEAFF | TGTGCCAGCAGCAAAGAGCGGTTCACCTTAGCCCCGACGAAGAACACTGAAGCTTTCTTT
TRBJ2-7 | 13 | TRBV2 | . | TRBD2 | CASREDVLAGQYF | TGTGCCAGCAGGGAAGACGTACTAGCGGGGCAGTACTTC
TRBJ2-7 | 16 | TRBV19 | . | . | CASSPEAALISYEQYF | TGTGCCAGTAGTCCCGAAGCAGCGTTGATCTCCTACGAGCAGTACTTC
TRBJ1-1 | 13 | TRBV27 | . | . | CASKGGQYTEAFF | TGTGCCAGCAAGGGGGGGCAATATACTGAAGCTTTCTTT
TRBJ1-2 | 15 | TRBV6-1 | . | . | CASSERGRGGYGYTF | TGTGCCAGCAGTGAAAGGGGCAGGGGAGGGTATGGCTACACCTTC
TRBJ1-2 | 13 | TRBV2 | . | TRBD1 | CASSVGQGGGYTF | TGTGCCAGCAGTGTCGGGCAGGGGGGCGGCTACACCTTC
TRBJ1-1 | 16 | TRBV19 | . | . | CASSIEFRTLVAEAFF | TGTGCCAGTAGTATAGAATTCCGGACCTTAGTCGCTGAAGCTTTCTTT
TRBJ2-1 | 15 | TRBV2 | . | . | CASSDSWGQVNEQFF | TGTGCCAGCAGCGATTCTTGGGGGCAAGTCAATGAGCAGTTCTTC
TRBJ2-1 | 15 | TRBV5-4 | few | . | CASSLVSGPGDEQFF | TGTGCCAGCAGCTTGGTATCCGGGCCGGGAGATGAGCAGTTCTTC
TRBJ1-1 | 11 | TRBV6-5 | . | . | CASRALTEAFF | TGTGCCAGCAGGGCCCTCACTGAAGCTTTCTTT
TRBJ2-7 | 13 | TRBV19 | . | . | CASSIFGSYEQYF | TGTGCCAGTAGTATCTTCGGCTCCTACGAGCAGTACTTC
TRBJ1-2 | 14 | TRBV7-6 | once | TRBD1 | CASSLGQGADGYTF | TGTGCCAGCAGCTTGGGCCAGGGGGCAGATGGCTACACCTTC
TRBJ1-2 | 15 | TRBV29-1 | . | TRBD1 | CSVEGSGTGVYGYTF | TGCAGCGTTGAAGGATCCGGGACAGGAGTCTATGGCTACACCTTC
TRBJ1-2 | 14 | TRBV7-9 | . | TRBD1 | CASSSGQGLYGYTF | TGTGCCAGCAGCTCGGGACAGGGCCTTTATGGCTACACCTTC
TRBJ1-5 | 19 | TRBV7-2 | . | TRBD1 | CASSERDRQYPYSNQPQHF | TGTGCCAGCAGCGAGCGGGACAGACAATATCCATATAGCAATCAGCCCCAGCATTTT
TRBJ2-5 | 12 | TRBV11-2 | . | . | CASSFLQETQYF | TGTGCCAGCAGCTTTCTCCAAGAGACCCAGTACTTC
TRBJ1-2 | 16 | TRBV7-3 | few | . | CASSLDRSGAYYGYTF | TGTGCCAGCAGCTTAGATCGGTCGGGGGCTTACTATGGCTACACCTTC
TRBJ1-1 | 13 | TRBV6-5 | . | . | CASSYGQNTEAFF | TGTGCCAGCAGTTACGGACAGAACACTGAAGCTTTCTTT
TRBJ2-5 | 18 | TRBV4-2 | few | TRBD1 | CASSQDFWDRVDQETQYF | TGTGCCAGCAGCCAAGATTTCTGGGACAGGGTGGACCAAGAGACCCAGTACTTC
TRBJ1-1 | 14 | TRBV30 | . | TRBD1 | CAWSVGQGNTEAFF | TGTGCCTGGAGTGTGGGACAGGGTAATACTGAAGCTTTCTTT
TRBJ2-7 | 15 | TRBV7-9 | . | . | CASSPGVGVRYEQYF | TGTGCCAGCAGCCCTGGTGTGGGGGTAAGATACGAGCAGTACTTC
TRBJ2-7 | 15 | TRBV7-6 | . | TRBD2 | CASSPELAGVHEQYF | TGTGCCAGCAGTCCCGAACTAGCGGGAGTACACGAGCAGTACTTC
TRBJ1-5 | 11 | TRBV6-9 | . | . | CASSFRRAQHF | TGTGCCAGCAGTTTCCGCCGTGCCCAGCATTTT
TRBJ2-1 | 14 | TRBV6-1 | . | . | CASSEEGRRNEQFF | TGTGCCAGCAGTGAAGAGGGACGCCGCAATGAGCAGTTCTTC
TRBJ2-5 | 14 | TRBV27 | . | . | CASSLIQGVETQYF | TGTGCCAGCAGTTTAATTCAGGGTGTGGAGACCCAGTACTTC
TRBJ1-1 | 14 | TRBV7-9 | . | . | CASSGRTANTEAFF | TGTGCCAGCAGCGGGAGGACGGCGAACACTGAAGCTTTCTTT
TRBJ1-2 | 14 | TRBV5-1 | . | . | CASSSWQGLDGYTF | TGCGCCAGCAGTTCGTGGCAGGGGCTAGATGGCTACACCTTC
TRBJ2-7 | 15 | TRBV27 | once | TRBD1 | CASSQRQGAIYEQYF | TGTGCCAGCAGCCAACGACAGGGGGCGATTTACGAGCAGTACTTC
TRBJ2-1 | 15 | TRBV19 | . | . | CASSMAQVLYNEQFF | TGTGCCAGTAGTATGGCTCAGGTACTGTACAATGAGCAGTTCTTC
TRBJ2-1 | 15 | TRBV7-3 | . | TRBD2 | CASSFSGLAGEEQFF | TGTGCCAGCAGCTTCTCGGGACTAGCGGGAGAGGAGCAGTTCTTC
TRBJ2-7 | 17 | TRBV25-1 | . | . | CASSEYGQRSMNYEQYF | TGTGCCAGCAGTGAATATGGACAGCGTTCAATGAACTACGAGCAGTACTTC
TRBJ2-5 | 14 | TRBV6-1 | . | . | CASSAGNAQETQYF | TGTGCCAGCAGTGCGGGGAACGCCCAAGAGACCCAGTACTTC
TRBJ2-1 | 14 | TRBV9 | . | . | CASSVGVSVNEQFF | TGTGCCAGCAGCGTCGGAGTCTCAGTCAATGAGCAGTTCTTC
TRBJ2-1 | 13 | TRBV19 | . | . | CASSRGQGNEQFF | TGTGCCAGTAGTCGGGGACAAGGCAATGAGCAGTTCTTC
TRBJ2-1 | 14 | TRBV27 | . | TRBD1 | CASSLQAGGVGQFF | TGTGCCAGCAGTTTACAGGCAGGGGGCGTCGGGCAGTTCTTC